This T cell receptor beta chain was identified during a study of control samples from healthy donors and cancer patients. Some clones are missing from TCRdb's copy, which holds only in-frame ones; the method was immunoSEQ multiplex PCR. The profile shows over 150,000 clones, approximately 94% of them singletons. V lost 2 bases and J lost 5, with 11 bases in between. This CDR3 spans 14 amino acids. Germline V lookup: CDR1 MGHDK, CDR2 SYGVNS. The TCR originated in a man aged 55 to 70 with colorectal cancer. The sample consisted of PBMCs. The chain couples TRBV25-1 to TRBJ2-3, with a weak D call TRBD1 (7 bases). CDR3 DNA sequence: TGTGCCAGCAGTGAACAGGGGGGTAGAGATACGCAGTATTTT. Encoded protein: CASSEQGGRDTQYF.